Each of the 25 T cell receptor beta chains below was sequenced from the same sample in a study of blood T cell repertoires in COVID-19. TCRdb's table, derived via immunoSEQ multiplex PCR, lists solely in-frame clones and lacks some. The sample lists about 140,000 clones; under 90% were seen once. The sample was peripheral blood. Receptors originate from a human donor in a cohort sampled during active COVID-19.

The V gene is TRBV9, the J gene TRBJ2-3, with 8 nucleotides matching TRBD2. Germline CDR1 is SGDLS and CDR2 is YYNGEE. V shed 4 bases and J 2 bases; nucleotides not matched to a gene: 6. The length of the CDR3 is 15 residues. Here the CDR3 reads CASSFGGGITDTQYF. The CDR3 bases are TGTGCCAGCAGCTTTGGCGGGGGGATCACAGATACGCAGTATTTT. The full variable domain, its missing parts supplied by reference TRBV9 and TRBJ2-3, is DSGVTQTPKHLITATGQRVTLRCSPRSGDLSVYWYQQSLDQGLQFLIQYYNGEERAKGNILERFSAQQFPDLHSELNLSSLELGDSALYFCASSFGGGITDTQYFGPGTRLTVL.

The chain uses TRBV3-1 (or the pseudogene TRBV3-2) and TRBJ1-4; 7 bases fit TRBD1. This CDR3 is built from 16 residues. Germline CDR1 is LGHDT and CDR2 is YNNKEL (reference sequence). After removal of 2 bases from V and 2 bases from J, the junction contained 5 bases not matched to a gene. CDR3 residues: CASSQIDRDTNEKLFF. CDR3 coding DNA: TGTGCCAGCAGCCAAATTGACAGGGACACTAATGAAAAACTGTTTTTT.

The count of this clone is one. The CDR3 spells CASSTKGSPGLLSGNTIYF. The DNA of the CDR3 is TGTGCCAGCTCGACTAAGGGTTCCCCGGGACTGCTCTCTGGAAACACCATATATTTT. The chain combines TRBV18 with TRBJ1-3, with a possible D match to TRBD1 (5 bases). This CDR3 is 19 amino acids long. The V end was cut by 6 bases, the J end by 0 bases, with 24 bases between. In germline, CDR1 is KGHSH, CDR2 LQKENI.

In nucleotides, the CDR3 is TGTGCCAGCAGCTCCCCTAACTACGAGCAGTACTTC. It encodes CASSSPNYEQYF. The chain is built from TRBV5-4 and TRBJ2-7, with D unresolved. V was clipped by 3 bases and J by 3 bases, with 7 bases between them. The CDR3 loop spans 12 amino acids. Germline-derived CDR1 and CDR2 are SGHNT and YYREEE (reference sequence).

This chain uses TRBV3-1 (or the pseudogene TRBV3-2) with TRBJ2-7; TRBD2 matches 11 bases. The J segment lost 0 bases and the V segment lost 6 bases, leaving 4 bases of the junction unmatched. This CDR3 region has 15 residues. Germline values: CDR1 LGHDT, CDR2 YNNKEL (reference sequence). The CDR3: CASRPSGGSSYEQYF. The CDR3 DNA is TGTGCCAGCAGGCCTAGCGGGGGGAGCTCCTACGAGCAGTACTTC.

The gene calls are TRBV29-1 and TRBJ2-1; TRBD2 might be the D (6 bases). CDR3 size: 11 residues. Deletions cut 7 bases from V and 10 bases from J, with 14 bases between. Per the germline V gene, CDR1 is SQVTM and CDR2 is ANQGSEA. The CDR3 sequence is CSGFLAFEQFF. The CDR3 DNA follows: TGCAGCGGGTTCCTAGCGTTCGAGCAGTTCTTC.

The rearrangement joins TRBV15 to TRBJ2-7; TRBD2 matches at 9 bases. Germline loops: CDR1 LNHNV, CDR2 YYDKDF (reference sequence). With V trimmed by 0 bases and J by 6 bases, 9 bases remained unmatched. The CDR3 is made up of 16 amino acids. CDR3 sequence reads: CATSRDGGSGGSEQYF. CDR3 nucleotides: TGTGCCACCAGCAGAGATGGGGGTAGCGGGGGCAGCGAGCAGTACTTC.

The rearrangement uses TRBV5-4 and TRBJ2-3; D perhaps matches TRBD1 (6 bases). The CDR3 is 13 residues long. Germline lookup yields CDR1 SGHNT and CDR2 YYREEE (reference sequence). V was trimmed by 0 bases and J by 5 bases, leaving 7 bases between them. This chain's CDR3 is CASSLDRVDTQYF. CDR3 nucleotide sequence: TGTGCCAGCAGCTTGGACAGGGTAGATACGCAGTATTTT.

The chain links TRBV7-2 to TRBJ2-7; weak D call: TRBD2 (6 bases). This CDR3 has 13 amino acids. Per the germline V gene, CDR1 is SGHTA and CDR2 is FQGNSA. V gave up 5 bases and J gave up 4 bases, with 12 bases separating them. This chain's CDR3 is CASSAGSNYEQYF. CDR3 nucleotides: TGTGCCAGCAGCGCCGGGAGCAATTACGAGCAGTACTTC.

The CDR3 reads CASSSRTGTSVGETQYF. For the CDR3, the DNA is TGTGCCAGCAGCTCAAGAACCGGGACTAGCGTAGGAGAGACCCAGTACTTC. V and J are TRBV5-6 and TRBJ2-5; 10 bases agree with TRBD2. There are 17 residues in the CDR3. After removal of 3 bases from V and 4 bases from J, the junction contained 12 bases not matched to a gene. Germline CDR1 is SGHDT and CDR2 is YYEEEE.

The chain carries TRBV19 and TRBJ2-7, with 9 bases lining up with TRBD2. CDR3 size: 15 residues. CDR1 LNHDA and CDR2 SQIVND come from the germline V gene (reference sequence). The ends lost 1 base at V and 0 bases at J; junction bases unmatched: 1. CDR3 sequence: CASSIVTSGSYEQYF. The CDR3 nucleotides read TGTGCCAGTAGTATAGTGACTAGCGGCTCCTACGAGCAGTACTTC.

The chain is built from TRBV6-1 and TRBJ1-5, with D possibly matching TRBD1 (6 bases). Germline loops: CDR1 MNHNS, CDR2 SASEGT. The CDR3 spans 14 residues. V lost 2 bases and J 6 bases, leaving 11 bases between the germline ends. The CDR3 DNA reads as TGTGCCAGCAGTGAACTCCAGGGGCTTCAGCCCCAGCATTTT. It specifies CASSELQGLQPQHF.

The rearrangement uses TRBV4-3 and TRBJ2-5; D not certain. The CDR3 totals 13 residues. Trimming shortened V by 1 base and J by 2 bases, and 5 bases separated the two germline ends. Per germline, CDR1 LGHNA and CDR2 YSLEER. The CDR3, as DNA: TGCGCCAGCAGCCAAGGTTTACAAGAGACCCAGTACTTC. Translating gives CASSQGLQETQYF.

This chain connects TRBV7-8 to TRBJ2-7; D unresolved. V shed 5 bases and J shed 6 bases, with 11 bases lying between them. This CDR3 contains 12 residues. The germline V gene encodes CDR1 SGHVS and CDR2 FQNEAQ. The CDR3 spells CASSPYSGEQYF. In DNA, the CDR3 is TGTGCCAGCAGCCCCTACTCTGGCGAGCAGTACTTC.

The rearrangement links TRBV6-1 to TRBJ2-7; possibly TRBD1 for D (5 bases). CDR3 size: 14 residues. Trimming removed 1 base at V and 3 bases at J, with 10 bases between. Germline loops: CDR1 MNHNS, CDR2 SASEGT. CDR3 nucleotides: TGTGCCAGCAGTGAAGGCCCCAGGGTCTACGAGCAGTACTTC. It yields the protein CASSEGPRVYEQYF.

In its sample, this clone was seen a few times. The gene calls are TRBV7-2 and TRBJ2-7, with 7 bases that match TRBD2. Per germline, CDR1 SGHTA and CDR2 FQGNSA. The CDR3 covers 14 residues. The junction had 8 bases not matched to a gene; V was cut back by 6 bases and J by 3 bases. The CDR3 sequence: CASRVGAGLYEQYF. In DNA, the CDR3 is TGTGCCAGCAGGGTAGGAGCGGGGCTCTACGAGCAGTACTTC.

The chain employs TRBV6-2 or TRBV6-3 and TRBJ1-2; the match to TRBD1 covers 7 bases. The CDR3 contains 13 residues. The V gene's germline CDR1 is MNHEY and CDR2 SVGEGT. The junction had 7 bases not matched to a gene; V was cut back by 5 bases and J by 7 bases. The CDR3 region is CASSGGTVLGYTF. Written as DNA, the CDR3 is TGTGCCAGCAGTGGCGGGACAGTTCTTGGCTACACCTTC.

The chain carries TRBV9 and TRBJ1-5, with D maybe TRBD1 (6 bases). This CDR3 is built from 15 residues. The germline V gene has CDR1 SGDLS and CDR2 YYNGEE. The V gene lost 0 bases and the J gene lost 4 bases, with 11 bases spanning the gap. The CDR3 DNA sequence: TGTGCCAGCAGCGTAGCGGGACACACTAATCAGCCCCAGCATTTT. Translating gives CASSVAGHTNQPQHF. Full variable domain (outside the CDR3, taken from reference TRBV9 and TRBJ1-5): DSGVTQTPKHLITATGQRVTLRCSPRSGDLSVYWYQQSLDQGLQFLIQYYNGEERAKGNILERFSAQQFPDLHSELNLSSLELGDSALYFCASSVAGHTNQPQHFGDGTRLSIL.

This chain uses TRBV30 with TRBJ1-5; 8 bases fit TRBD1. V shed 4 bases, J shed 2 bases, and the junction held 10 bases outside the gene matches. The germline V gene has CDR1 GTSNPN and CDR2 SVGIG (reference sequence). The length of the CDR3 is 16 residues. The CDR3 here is CAWTSGGPLRNQPQHF. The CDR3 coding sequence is TGTGCCTGGACCTCAGGGGGCCCCCTACGCAATCAGCCCCAGCATTTT.

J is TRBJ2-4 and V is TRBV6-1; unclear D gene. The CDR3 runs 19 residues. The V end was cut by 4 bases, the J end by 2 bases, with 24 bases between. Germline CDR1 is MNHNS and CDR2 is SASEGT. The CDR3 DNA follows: TGTGCCAGCAGTGCAGGAACGGATAGGTTGGGTTTGACCAAAAACATTCAGTACTTC. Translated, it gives CASSAGTDRLGLTKNIQYF.

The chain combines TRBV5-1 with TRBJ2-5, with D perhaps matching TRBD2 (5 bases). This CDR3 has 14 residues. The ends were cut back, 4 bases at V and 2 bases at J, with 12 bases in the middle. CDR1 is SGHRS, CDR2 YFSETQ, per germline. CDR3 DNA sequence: TGCGCCAGCAGCCGGGGAGACGGACAAGAGACCCAGTACTTC. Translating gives CASSRGDGQETQYF. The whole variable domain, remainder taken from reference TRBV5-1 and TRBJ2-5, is KAGVTQTPRYLIKTRGQQVTLSCSPISGHRSVSWYQQTPGQGLQFLFEYFSETQRNKGNFPGRFSGRQFSNSRSEMNVSTLELGDSALYLCASSRGDGQETQYFGPGTRLLVL.

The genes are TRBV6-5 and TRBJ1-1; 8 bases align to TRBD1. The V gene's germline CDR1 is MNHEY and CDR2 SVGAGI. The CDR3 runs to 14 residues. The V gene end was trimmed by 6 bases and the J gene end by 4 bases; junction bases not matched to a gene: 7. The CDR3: CASRESRGRTEAFF. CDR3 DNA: TGTGCCAGCAGAGAGAGCAGGGGGCGCACTGAAGCTTTCTTT.

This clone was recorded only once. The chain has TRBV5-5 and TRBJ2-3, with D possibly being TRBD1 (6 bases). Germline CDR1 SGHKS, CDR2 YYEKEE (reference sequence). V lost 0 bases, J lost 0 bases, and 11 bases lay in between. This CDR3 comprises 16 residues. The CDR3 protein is CASSLVRDTSTDTQYF. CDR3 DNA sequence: TGTGCCAGCAGCTTGGTTAGGGACACCAGCACAGATACGCAGTATTTT. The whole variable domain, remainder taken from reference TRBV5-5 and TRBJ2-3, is DAGVTQSPTHLIKTRGQQVTLRCSPISGHKSVSWYQQVLGQGPQFIFQYYEKEERGRGNFPDRFSARQFPNYSSELNVNALLLGDSALYLCASSLVRDTSTDTQYFGPGTRLTVL.

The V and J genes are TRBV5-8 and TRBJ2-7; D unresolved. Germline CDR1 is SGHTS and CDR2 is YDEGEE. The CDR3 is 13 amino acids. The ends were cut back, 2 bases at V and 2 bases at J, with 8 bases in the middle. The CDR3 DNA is TGTGCCAGCAGCTTTCCTGCTACCTACGAGCAGTACTTC. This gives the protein CASSFPATYEQYF.

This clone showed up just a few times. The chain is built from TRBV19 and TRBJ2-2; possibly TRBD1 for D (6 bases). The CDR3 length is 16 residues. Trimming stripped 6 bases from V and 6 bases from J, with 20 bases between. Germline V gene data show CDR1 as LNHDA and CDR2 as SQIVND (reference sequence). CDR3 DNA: TGTGCCAGTAGATCAATCCGGGACAAGGGGCCCGGGGAGCTGTTTTTT. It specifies CASRSIRDKGPGELFF.